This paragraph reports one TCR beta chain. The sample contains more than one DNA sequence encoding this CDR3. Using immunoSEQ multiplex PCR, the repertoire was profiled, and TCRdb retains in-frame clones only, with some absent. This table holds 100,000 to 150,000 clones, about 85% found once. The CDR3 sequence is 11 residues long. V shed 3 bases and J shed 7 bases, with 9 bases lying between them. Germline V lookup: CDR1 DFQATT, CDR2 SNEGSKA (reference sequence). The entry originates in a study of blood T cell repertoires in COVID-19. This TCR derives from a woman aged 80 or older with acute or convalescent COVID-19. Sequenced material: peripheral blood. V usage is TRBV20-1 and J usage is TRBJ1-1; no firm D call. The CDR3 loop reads CSASRGVEAFF. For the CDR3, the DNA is TGCAGTGCTAGCCGAGGAGTTGAAGCTTTCTTT.